Following are 3 T cell receptor beta chains from one sample sequenced in a study of T cell responses to AZD1222 COVID-19 vaccine (dated by TCRdb to the early 2020s). The sample's time point, from its label and the paper: about 28 days (+/-7) after the second vaccine dose. The treatment or condition label corresponds to: meningococcal conjugate vaccine given as trial control. Library creation used the immunoSEQ multiplex PCR assay. What TCRdb holds here is the immuneACCESS table cut down to in-frame rearrangements. Part of the clones is not present; checked against another copy, under half of the missing clones reflect an unresolved V gene, and the others are unexplained. In all, the sample holds some 150,000 clones, and nearly 90% of those were seen once. The ten largest make up 5% to 6.5% of the sample. The material sequenced was peripheral blood, taken 28 days after the second dose of the MenACWY control vaccine. The receptors stem from an adult who received the MenACWY meningococcal vaccine as a control.

The V call is TRBV6-2 or TRBV6-3, the J call TRBJ1-1, with D maybe TRBD1 (6 bases). Trimming stripped 2 bases from V and 5 bases from J, with 18 bases between. Germline V gives CDR1 MNHEY, CDR2 SVGEGT. The CDR3 runs to 16 residues. The CDR3 reads CASSYSPGGRRTEAFF. The CDR3 DNA reads as TGTGCCAGCAGTTACAGCCCCGGGGGGCGTAGGACTGAAGCTTTCTTT.

The V call is TRBV10-3, the J call TRBJ1-1; D possibly corresponds to TRBD1 (6 bases). V lost 6 bases, J lost 6 bases, and 17 bases lay in between. Germline V CDR1 and CDR2: ENHRY, SYGVKD. The CDR3 runs 14 residues. CDR3 loop: CAISPLQGIAEAFF. CDR3 sequence (DNA): TGTGCCATCAGCCCTCTACAGGGAATCGCTGAAGCTTTCTTT.

The rearrangement joins TRBV4-1 to TRBJ2-7, with D perhaps being TRBD1 or TRBD2 (5 bases each). V lost 4 bases and J 2 bases, leaving 12 bases between the germline ends. CDR1 is MGHRA, CDR2 YSYEKL, per germline. There are 14 residues in the CDR3. CDR3 sequence: CASSLGPTTYEQYF. CDR3 nucleotide sequence: TGCGCCAGCAGCCTGGGACCGACTACCTACGAGCAGTACTTC.